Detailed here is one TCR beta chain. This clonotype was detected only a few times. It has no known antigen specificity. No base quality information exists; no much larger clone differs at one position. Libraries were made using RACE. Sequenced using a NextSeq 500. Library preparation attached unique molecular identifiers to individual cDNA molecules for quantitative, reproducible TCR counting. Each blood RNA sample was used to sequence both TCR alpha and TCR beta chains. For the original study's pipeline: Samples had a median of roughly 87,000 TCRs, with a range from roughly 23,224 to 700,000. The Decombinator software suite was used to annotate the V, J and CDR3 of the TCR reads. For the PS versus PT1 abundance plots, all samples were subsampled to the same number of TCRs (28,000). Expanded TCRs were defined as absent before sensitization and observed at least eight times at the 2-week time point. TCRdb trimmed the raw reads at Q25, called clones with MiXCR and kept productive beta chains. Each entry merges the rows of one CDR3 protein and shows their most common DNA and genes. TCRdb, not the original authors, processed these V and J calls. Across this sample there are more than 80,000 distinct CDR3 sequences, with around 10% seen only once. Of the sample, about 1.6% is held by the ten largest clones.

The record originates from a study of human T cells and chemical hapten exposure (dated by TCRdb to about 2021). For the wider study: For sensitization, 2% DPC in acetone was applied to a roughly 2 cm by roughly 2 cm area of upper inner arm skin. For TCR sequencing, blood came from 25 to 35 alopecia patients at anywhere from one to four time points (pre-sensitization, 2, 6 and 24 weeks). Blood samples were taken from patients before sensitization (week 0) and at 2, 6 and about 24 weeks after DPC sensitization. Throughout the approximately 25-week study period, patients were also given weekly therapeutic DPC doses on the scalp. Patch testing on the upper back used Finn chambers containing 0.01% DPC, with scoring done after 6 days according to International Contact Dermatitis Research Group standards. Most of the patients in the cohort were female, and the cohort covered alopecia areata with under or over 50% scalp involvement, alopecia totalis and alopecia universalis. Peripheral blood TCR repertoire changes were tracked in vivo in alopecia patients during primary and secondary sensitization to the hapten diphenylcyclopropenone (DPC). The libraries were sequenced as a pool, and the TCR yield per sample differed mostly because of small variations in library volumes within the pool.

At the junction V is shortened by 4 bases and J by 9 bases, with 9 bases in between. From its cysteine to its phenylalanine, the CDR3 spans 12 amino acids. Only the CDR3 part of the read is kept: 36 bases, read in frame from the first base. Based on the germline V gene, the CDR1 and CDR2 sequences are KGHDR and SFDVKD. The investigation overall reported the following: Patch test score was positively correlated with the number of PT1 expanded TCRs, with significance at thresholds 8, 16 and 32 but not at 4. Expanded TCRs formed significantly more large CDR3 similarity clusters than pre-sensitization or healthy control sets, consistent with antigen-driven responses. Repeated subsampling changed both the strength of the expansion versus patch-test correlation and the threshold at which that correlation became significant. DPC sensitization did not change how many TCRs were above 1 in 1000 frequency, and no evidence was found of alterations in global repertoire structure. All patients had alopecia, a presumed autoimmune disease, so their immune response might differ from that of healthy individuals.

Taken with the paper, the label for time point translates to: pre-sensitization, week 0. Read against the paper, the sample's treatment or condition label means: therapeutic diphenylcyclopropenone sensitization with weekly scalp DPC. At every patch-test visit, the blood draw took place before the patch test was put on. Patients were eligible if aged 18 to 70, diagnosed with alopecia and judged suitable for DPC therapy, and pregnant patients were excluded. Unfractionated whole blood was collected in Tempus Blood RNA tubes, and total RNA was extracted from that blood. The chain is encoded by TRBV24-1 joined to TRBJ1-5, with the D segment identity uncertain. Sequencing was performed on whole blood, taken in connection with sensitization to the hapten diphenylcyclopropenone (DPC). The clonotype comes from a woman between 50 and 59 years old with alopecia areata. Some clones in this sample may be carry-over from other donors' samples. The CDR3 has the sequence CATSDPLGPQHF. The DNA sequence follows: TGTGCCACCAGTGACCCACTTGGGCCCCAGCATTTT.